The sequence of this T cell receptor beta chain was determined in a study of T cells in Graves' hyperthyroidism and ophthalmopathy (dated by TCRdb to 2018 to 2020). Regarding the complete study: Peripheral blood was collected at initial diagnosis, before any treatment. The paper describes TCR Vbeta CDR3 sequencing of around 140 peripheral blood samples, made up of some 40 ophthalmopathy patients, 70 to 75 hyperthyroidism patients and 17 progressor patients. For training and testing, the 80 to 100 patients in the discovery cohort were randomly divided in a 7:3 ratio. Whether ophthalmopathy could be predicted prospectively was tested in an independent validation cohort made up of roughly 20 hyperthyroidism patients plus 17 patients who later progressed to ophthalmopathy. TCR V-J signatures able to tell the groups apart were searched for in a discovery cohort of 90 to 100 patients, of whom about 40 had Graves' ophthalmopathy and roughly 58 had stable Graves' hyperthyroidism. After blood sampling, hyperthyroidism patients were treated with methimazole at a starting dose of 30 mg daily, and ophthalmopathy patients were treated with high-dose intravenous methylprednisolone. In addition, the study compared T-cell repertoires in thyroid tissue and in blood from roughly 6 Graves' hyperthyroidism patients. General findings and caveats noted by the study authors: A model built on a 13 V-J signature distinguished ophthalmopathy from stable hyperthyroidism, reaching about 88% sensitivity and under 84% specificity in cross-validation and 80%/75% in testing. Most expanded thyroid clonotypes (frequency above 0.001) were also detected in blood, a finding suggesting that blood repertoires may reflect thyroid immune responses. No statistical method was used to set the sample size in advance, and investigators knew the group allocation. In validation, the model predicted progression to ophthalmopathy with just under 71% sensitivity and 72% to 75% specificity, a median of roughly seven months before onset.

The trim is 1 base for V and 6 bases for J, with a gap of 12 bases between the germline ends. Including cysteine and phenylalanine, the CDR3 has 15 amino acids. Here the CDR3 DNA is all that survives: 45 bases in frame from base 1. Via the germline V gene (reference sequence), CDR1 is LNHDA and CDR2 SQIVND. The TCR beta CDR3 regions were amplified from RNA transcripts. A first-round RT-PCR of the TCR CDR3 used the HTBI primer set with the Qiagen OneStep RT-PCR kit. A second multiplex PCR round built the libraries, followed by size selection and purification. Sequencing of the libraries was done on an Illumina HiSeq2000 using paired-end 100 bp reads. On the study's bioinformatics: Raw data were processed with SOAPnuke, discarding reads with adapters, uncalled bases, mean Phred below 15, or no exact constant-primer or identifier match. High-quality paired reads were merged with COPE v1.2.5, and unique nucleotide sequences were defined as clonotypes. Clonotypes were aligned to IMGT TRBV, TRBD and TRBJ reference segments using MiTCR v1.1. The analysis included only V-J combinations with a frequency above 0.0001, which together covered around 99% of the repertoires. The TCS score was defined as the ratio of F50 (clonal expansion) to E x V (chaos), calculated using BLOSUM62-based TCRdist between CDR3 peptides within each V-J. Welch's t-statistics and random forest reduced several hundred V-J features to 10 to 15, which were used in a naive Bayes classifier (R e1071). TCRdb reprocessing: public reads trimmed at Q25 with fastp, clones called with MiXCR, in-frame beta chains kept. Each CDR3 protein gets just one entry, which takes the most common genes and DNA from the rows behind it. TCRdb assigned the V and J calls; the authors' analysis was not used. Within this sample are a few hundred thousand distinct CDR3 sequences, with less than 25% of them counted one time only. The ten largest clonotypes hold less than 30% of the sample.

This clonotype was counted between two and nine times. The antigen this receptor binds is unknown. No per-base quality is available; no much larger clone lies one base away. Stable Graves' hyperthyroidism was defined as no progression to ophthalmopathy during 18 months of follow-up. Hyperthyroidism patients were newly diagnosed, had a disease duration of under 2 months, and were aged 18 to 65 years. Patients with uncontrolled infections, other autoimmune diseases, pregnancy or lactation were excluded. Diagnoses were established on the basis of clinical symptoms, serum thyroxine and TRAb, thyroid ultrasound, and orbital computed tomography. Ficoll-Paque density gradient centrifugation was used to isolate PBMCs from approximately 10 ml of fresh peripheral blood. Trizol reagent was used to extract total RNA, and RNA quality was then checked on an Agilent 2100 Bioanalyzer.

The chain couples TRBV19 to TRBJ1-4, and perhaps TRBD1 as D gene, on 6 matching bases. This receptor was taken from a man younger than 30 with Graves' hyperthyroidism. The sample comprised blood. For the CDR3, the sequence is CASSIAGDSDEKLFF. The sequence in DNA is TGTGCCAGTAGTATAGCAGGGGATTCGGATGAAAAACTGTTTTTT.